What follows describes a single T cell receptor (beta chain). The antigen it binds to is not known. Within one base of it there is no much larger clone, and no base qualities were kept. The sample holds other DNA sequences that translate to the same CDR3. These data originate in a study of blood T cell repertoires in COVID-19 (dated by TCRdb to about 2020). For the wider study: The collaborator samples originated in the United States, Italy and Spain and spanned the acute and convalescent phases of COVID-19. The dataset comprised deeply sampled blood TCRbeta repertoires from subjects exposed to, actively infected with, or recovered from COVID-19. The samples were drawn from two sources: the first 160 participants of the ongoing ImmuneRACE study, and 1,254 subjects contributed by 6 global collaborators. Nearly every sample came with metadata listing a de-identified subject ID, COVID-19 status, age in years and sex. The repertoires were released in a freely available public database intended as a resource for research on the immune response to SARS-CoV-2. Where available, HLA class I and class II types were taken from metadata supplied by the sample provider and were not determined by assay-based typing. The prospective study material was composed of cDNA or gDNA derived from T cells, B-cell-depleted T cells, or PBMCs. Study-wide findings and limitations: Clinical and demographic metadata were provided uncurated, with the amount varying by source and participant.

One collaborating source in Seattle enrolled patients while the patients were actively infected and followed the patients over time throughout the course of disease. Whole blood was collected in K2EDTA tubes by collaborating institutions according to the institutions' own protocols. For TCRbeta analysis, collaborators shipped samples in one of three forms: frozen whole blood, isolated PBMCs, or DNA extracted from either of those sample types. Via the germline V gene, CDR1 is SNHLY and CDR2 FYNNEI. The CDR3 sequence holds 14 residues, the cysteine and phenylalanine included. The CDR3 DNA has 42 bases and is translated from base 1. After removal of 3 bases from V and 4 bases from J, the junction retains 5 bases not matched to a gene. TCRbeta CDR3 regions were amplified from genomic DNA using the immunoSEQ Assay, a bias-controlled multiplex PCR. The study's own analysis went as follows. The number of nucleated cells in each sample was estimated from the amplification of reference gene primers within the assay. To quantify the absolute abundance of each unique TCRbeta CDR3 rearrangement, sequence reads were collapsed and filtered. For each sample, productive Simpson clonality was calculated as the square root of Simpson's diversity index over productive rearrangements. The immuneACCESS repertoire file appears here via TCRdb, limited to in-frame rearrangements. These files lack a portion of the clones; in checked studies, under half of the deficit traces to unresolved V genes, and the cause of the others is not known. V and J calls and clone size come straight from that table; D and trimming were deduced from the DNA. A total of a few hundred thousand clones appear in this sample, more than 70% of them only once. The ten largest make up over 15% of the sample.

Sequenced material: peripheral blood. The chain joins TRBV2 to TRBJ2-7; TRBD1 aligns with 8 central bases. This TCR was sampled from a man aged 50 or older with COVID-19, enrolled during active disease. The CDR3 region reads CASSDGQGVYEQYF. The sequenced DNA is TGTGCCAGCAGTGATGGACAGGGTGTATACGAGCAGTACTTC. Outside the CDR3, residues come from the reference TRBV2 and TRBJ2-7 proteins, so the full variable domain is: EPEVTQTPSHQVTQMGQEVILRCVPISNHLYFYWYRQILGQKVEFLVSFYNNEISEKSEIFDDQFSVERPDGSNFTLKIRSTKLEDSAMYFCASSDGQGVYEQYFGPGTRLTVT.